This TCR beta chain stems from a study of human CD8 memory T cell subsets. Healthy-donor buffy coats yielded the PBMC. Investigators built TCR beta libraries using UMI-labeled 5' RACE. Authors' methods: Clonotype content per TCR beta library ranged between about 2,600 and 18,000 functional CDR3 beta clonotypes. TCRdb reprocessed the 5' RACE reads, keeping one entry per CDR3 protein, no DNA. The V and J calls here are based on TCRdb, not the publication. The sample totals around 9,800 distinct CDR3 sequences. The CDR3 covers 16 residues. The sequencing sample was made of CD8+ T cells from PBMCs. The chain uses TRBV23-1 and TRBJ1-5; TCRdb's D call of TRBD1 is untestable without DNA. TRBV23-1 is labeled an ORF, and its function is uncertain. This TCR was sampled from a human donor in good health. The CDR3 here is CASSQPGHWSNQPQHF.